This TCR beta chain was retrieved from a study of cytomegalovirus exposure and HLA in healthy donors. Concerning this clone: Its antigen is unidentified.

General observations from the study: The study reported that TCR beta sequences accurately predicted HLA-A and HLA-B alleles in most subjects. It was assumed in the presence/absence analyses that sequencing depth was roughly uniform across donors.

It was with 60 Vbeta and 13 Jbeta primers that the PCR ran. Assay used: immunoSEQ multiplex PCR; TCRdb lists only in-frame clones, some missing. Of approximately 77,000 clones listed, roughly four fifths are singletons. This clonotype was sampled from a man aged 35-49 years in good health and CMV-seronegative. The specimen sequenced was PBMCs.

CDR3 sequence: CASSLLGGLAGVADTQYF. In nucleotides, the CDR3 is TGTGCCAGCAGTTTATTAGGGGGACTAGCGGGAGTAGCAGATACGCAGTATTTT. This chain links TRBV27 with TRBJ2-3; 14 bases fit TRBD2. The V gene's germline CDR1 is MNHEY and CDR2 SMNVEV (reference sequence). Trimming cost V 1 base and J 4 bases; bases outside gene matches: 7. CDR3 length: 18 amino acids.